The 15 T cell receptor beta chains presented below share a single source sample, sequenced in a study of cytomegalovirus exposure and HLA in healthy donors. Both 60 Vbeta primers and 13 Jbeta primers went into the PCR. Profiling relied on immunoSEQ multiplex PCR, and the TCRdb table lists in-frame clones only, not all of them. The data hold 170,000 or so clones, with approximately 88% observed a single time. The sequenced sample was PBMCs. The receptors stem from a boy between 2 and 10 years old in good health and CMV-seronegative.

The chain links TRBV11-2 to TRBJ2-6; D gene unclear. CDR3 length: 14 residues. CDR1 is SGHAT, CDR2 FQNNGV, per germline. The V end was cut by 6 bases, the J end by 0 bases, with 6 bases between. The CDR3 reads CASRRLSGANVLTF. In nucleotides, the CDR3 is TGTGCCAGCAGGCGGCTCTCTGGGGCCAACGTCCTGACTTTC.

The chain uses TRBV5-4 and TRBJ2-7; a possible D gene is TRBD2 (5 bases). Germline lookup yields CDR1 SGHNT and CDR2 YYREEE (reference sequence). The CDR3 covers 13 residues. Deletions cut 3 bases from V and 2 bases from J, with 9 bases between. This CDR3 reads CASSYGIPYEQYF. CDR3 coding DNA: TGTGCCAGCAGCTACGGGATACCCTACGAGCAGTACTTC.

This clone was seen a handful of times. The gene calls are TRBV29-1 and TRBJ1-1, with D perhaps TRBD1 (5 bases). This CDR3 is built from 14 residues. V lost 1 base to trimming and J lost 1 base, with 10 bases between them. Per germline, CDR1 SQVTM and CDR2 ANQGSEA. The CDR3 sequence is CSVEGVRANTEAFF. CDR3 coding DNA: TGCAGCGTTGAAGGGGTCAGGGCGAACACTGAAGCTTTCTTT.

This chain uses TRBV7-2 with TRBJ2-2; 8 positions agree with TRBD1. J was trimmed by 8 bases and V by 0 bases; bases with no gene match: 5. Germline V lookup: CDR1 SGHTA, CDR2 FQGNSA. CDR3 length: 15 residues. CDR3 DNA: TGTGCCAGCAGCTTAGCCTACAGGGGGTCGGGGGAGCTGTTTTTT. Amino acids: CASSLAYRGSGELFF.

The V call is TRBV7-9, the J call TRBJ2-5; TRBD2 aligns across 13 bases. V lost 7 bases and J lost 5; bases outside the gene matches: 7. Germline lookup yields CDR1 SEHNR and CDR2 FQNEAQ (reference sequence). CDR3 length: 15 amino acids. The CDR3 here is CASTGLAGVRETQYF. As DNA, the CDR3 is TGTGCCAGCACCGGACTAGCGGGAGTCAGGGAGACCCAGTACTTC.

This clone occurred a few times. The chain joins TRBV10-3 to TRBJ2-5; tentatively, D is TRBD1 (5 bases). Germline CDR1 and CDR2: ENHRY and SYGVKD. V shed 0 bases and J shed 5 bases, with 19 bases lying between them. The length of the CDR3 is 17 residues. The CDR3, as DNA: TGTGCCATCAGTGAGTCGAAAGCCGGACATGTCGACGAGACCCAGTACTTC. Translated, it gives CAISESKAGHVDETQYF.

The chain is built from TRBV10-3 and TRBJ1-3; 7 positions match TRBD1. The length of the CDR3 is 14 residues. The V gene's germline CDR1 is ENHRY and CDR2 SYGVKD. Trimming took 6 bases from V and 0 from J; bases not matched to a gene: 2. The CDR3: CAIRQGISGNTIYF. The CDR3 DNA follows: TGTGCCATCAGACAGGGGATCTCTGGAAACACCATATATTTT.

J is TRBJ1-1 and V is TRBV28, with D uncertain. Trimming stripped 2 bases from V and 0 bases from J, with 4 bases between. Looked up from germline, CDR1 is MDHEN and CDR2 is SYDVKM. The CDR3 runs 13 residues. The CDR3 bases are TGTGCCAGCAGTTTACTTTTGAACACTGAAGCTTTCTTT. Its translation is CASSLLLNTEAFF.

This clone has just a few counts. The chain has TRBV7-2 and TRBJ2-7, with D possibly being TRBD2 (5 bases). CDR3 size: 14 residues. V lost 1 base to trimming and J lost 1 base, with 8 bases between them. Germline values: CDR1 SGHTA, CDR2 FQGNSA. The CDR3 nucleotides read TGTGCCAGCAGCTTAGTAGAGGGATCCTACGAGCAGTACTTC. The encoded protein is CASSLVEGSYEQYF.

The V call is TRBV28, the J call TRBJ1-1; D is possibly TRBD1 (5 bases). The V and J ends lost 6 bases and 4 bases respectively, with 12 bases between them. The CDR3 is made up of 13 amino acids. Germline V CDR1 and CDR2: MDHEN, SYDVKM. The CDR3 nucleotides are TGTGCCAGCAGGCCTGGGGGGGTCACTGAAGCTTTCTTT. It encodes CASRPGGVTEAFF.

A word on this clone: Mismatch with germline at one junction end may stem from a read error. This chain connects TRBV4-1 to TRBJ2-1; a weak D match, TRBD2 (5 bases). Germline loops: CDR1 MGHRA, CDR2 YSYEKL. The CDR3 has 17 amino acids. CDR3 in DNA: TGCGTCAGCAGCCAAGTGGGCCGGGAAATCGGTGGGGATGAGCAGTTCTTC. Its translation is CVSSQVGREIGGDEQFF.

The chain employs TRBV7-9 and TRBJ2-7, with D possibly being TRBD2 (5 bases). The CDR3 has 15 amino acids. Looked up from germline, CDR1 is SEHNR and CDR2 is FQNEAQ (reference sequence). Deletions cut 4 bases from V and 0 bases from J, with 13 bases between. CDR3 sequence: CASSSTERNSYEQYF. CDR3 sequence (DNA): TGTGCCAGCAGCTCGACGGAGCGGAACTCCTACGAGCAGTACTTC.

This clone showed up just a few times. The gene calls are TRBV5-1 and TRBJ1-4; 9 bases align to TRBD1. The CDR3 is 14 amino acids. Per germline, CDR1 SGHRS and CDR2 YFSETQ. With 2 bases clipped from V and 8 bases from J, the junction kept 4 bases outside the gene matches. Here the CDR3 reads CASSFRDREEKLFF. CDR3 bases: TGCGCCAGCAGCTTCCGGGACAGGGAAGAAAAACTGTTTTTT.

This chain connects TRBV4-2 to TRBJ2-2; 9 nucleotides match TRBD2. Losses at the gene ends were 2 bases for V and 3 bases for J; bases not matched to a gene: 10. The germline CDR1 and CDR2 sequences are LGHNA and YNFKEQ. The CDR3 is made up of 18 amino acids. CDR3 protein: CASSQSPGREGDTGELFF. The CDR3 DNA is TGTGCCAGCAGCCAATCCCCGGGGCGGGAGGGAGACACCGGGGAGCTGTTTTTT.

The chain links TRBV28 to TRBJ2-3; weak D call: TRBD2 (6 bases). Germline V CDR1 and CDR2: MDHEN, SYDVKM. Trimming cost V 2 bases and J 2 bases, with 20 bases left between them. This CDR3 has 18 residues. The DNA of the CDR3 is TGTGCCAGCAGTTTACGGCTGGTAGCGGAAGACCCCACAGATACGCAGTATTTT. Amino acids: CASSLRLVAEDPTDTQYF.